These T cell receptor beta chains were read from a single sample in a study of shared clonotypes between healthy human individuals. The repertoire was sequenced with immunoSEQ multiplex PCR; TCRdb's copy has only in-frame clones and lacks some. The sample lists about 1 million clones, 75% seen once, with approximately 1.5% in the top ten. The sample comprised memory CD4+ T cells sorted from blood. The source of these receptors is a man between 18 and 35 years old in good health. Both conserved end residues are part of each CDR3. A D gene is named only where the DNA matches it firmly. Clone size is given for some rows only: seen once, a few or many times, or a class if the clone is expanded.

J gene: TRBJ1-2
CDR3 length: 13
D gene: TRBD1
V gene: TRBV5-5
clone size: NA
CDR3 protein: CASLQGLGYGYTF
CDR3 DNA: TGTGCCAGCCTACAGGGGCTAGGCTATGGCTACACCTTC

J gene: TRBJ2-4
CDR3 length: 15
D gene: NA
V gene: TRBV5-1
clone size: NA
CDR3 protein: CASSLDSPAKNIQYF
CDR3 DNA: TGCGCCAGCAGCCTCGACAGCCCAGCCAAAAACATTCAGTACTTC

J gene: TRBJ2-7
CDR3 length: 13
D gene: NA
V gene: TRBV19
clone size: few
CDR3 protein: CASSLGGHYEQYF
CDR3 DNA: TGTGCCAGTAGCCTGGGCGGACACTACGAGCAGTACTTC

J gene: TRBJ2-2
CDR3 length: 16
D gene: NA
V gene: TRBV5-1
clone size: NA
CDR3 protein: CASSSGSGPRSGELFF
CDR3 DNA: TGCGCCAGCAGCTCAGGGTCGGGGCCTCGATCCGGGGAGCTGTTTTTT

J gene: TRBJ1-1
CDR3 length: 15
D gene: NA
V gene: TRBV25-1
clone size: NA
CDR3 protein: CASSEFKGVFTEAFF
CDR3 DNA: TGTGCCAGCAGTGAATTCAAGGGGGTATTCACTGAAGCTTTCTTT

J gene: TRBJ2-7
CDR3 length: 12
D gene: NA
V gene: TRBV6-6
clone size: many
CDR3 protein: CASSYSSYEQYF
CDR3 DNA: TGTGCCAGCAGTTACTCCTCCTACGAGCAGTACTTC

J gene: TRBJ2-7
CDR3 length: 14
D gene: NA
V gene: TRBV6-5
clone size: NA
CDR3 protein: CASSPTSGTYEQYF
CDR3 DNA: TGTGCCAGCAGTCCTACCTCGGGGACCTACGAGCAGTACTTC

J gene: TRBJ1-2
CDR3 length: 12
D gene: TRBD1
V gene: TRBV7-2
clone size: NA
CDR3 protein: CASSSDRGGYTF
CDR3 DNA: TGTGCCAGCAGCTCGGACAGGGGAGGCTACACCTTC

J gene: TRBJ1-1
CDR3 length: 15
D gene: NA
V gene: TRBV5-1
clone size: NA
CDR3 protein: CASSSRGRRGDEAFF
CDR3 DNA: TGCGCCAGCAGCTCCAGGGGCCGCCGTGGCGATGAAGCTTTCTTT

J gene: TRBJ2-2
CDR3 length: 17
D gene: TRBD2
V gene: TRBV19
clone size: NA
CDR3 protein: CASSKESGRFLSGELFF
CDR3 DNA: TGTGCCAGTAGTAAGGAGAGCGGGAGGTTCCTGAGCGGGGAGCTGTTTTTT

J gene: TRBJ2-7
CDR3 length: 14
D gene: NA
V gene: TRBV4-3
clone size: few
CDR3 protein: CASSPDRRGYEQYF
CDR3 DNA: TGCGCCAGCAGCCCAGATCGTCGGGGGTACGAGCAGTACTTC

J gene: TRBJ2-2
CDR3 length: 16
D gene: NA
V gene: TRBV7-2
clone size: NA
CDR3 protein: CASTIGGVSNTGELFF
CDR3 DNA: TGTGCCAGCACCATAGGGGGAGTTTCGAACACCGGGGAGCTGTTTTTT

J gene: TRBJ1-4
CDR3 length: 14
D gene: TRBD1
V gene: TRBV10-3
clone size: few
CDR3 protein: CAISETQGGEKLFF
CDR3 DNA: TGTGCCATCAGTGAAACCCAGGGGGGCGAAAAACTGTTTTTT

J gene: TRBJ2-2
CDR3 length: 16
D gene: TRBD2
V gene: TRBV4-1
clone size: NA
CDR3 protein: CASSLSSGGANGELFF
CDR3 DNA: TGCGCCAGCAGCCTGTCTAGCGGGGGGGCCAACGGGGAGCTGTTTTTT

J gene: TRBJ1-6
CDR3 length: 14
D gene: NA
V gene: TRBV4-2
clone size: few
CDR3 protein: CASSQGGSGSPLHF
CDR3 DNA: TGTGCCAGCAGCCAAGGAGGGAGTGGGTCACCCCTCCACTTT

J gene: TRBJ1-3
CDR3 length: 16
D gene: TRBD1
V gene: TRBV5-6
clone size: NA
CDR3 protein: CASSSQWTGSGNTIYF
CDR3 DNA: TGTGCCAGCAGCTCGCAATGGACAGGCTCTGGAAACACCATATATTTT

J gene: TRBJ1-2
CDR3 length: 11
D gene: NA
V gene: TRBV30
clone size: few
CDR3 protein: CAWTQNTGYTF
CDR3 DNA: TGTGCCTGGACCCAAAACACCGGCTACACCTTC

J gene: TRBJ2-1
CDR3 length: 16
D gene: TRBD2
V gene: TRBV5-1
clone size: NA
CDR3 protein: CASSLLAGDGGNEQFF
CDR3 DNA: TGCGCCAGCAGCCTCTTAGCGGGAGACGGCGGAAATGAGCAGTTCTTC

J gene: TRBJ2-1
CDR3 length: 15
D gene: TRBD2
V gene: TRBV4-3
clone size: NA
CDR3 protein: CASSGVGSGIGEQFF
CDR3 DNA: TGCGCCAGCAGCGGGGTTGGCAGCGGGATAGGAGAGCAGTTCTTC

J gene: TRBJ2-7
CDR3 length: 15
D gene: TRBD2
V gene: TRBV11-2
clone size: NA
CDR3 protein: CASTDTTSGGFEQYF
CDR3 DNA: TGTGCCAGCACCGATACAACTAGCGGGGGCTTCGAGCAGTACTTC

J gene: TRBJ1-6
CDR3 length: 18
D gene: TRBD1
V gene: TRBV5-1
clone size: once
CDR3 protein: CASSLWTGGSSYNSPLHF
CDR3 DNA: TGCGCCAGCAGCCTGTGGACAGGGGGCAGCTCCTATAATTCACCCCTCCACTTT

J gene: TRBJ2-3
CDR3 length: 18
D gene: TRBD2
V gene: TRBV25-1
clone size: NA
CDR3 protein: CASSDLGTSGRAADTQYF
CDR3 DNA: TGTGCCAGCAGTGACCTCGGGACTAGCGGGAGGGCCGCAGATACGCAGTATTTT

J gene: TRBJ2-5
CDR3 length: 15
D gene: NA
V gene: TRBV5-1
clone size: NA
CDR3 protein: CASFQGAGLQETQYF
CDR3 DNA: TGCGCCAGCTTTCAAGGAGCGGGCCTCCAAGAGACCCAGTACTTC

J gene: TRBJ1-2
CDR3 length: 13
D gene: NA
V gene: TRBV7-8
clone size: NA
CDR3 protein: CASSPDRNYGYTF
CDR3 DNA: TGTGCCAGCAGCCCCGACAGGAACTATGGCTACACCTTC

J gene: TRBJ2-5
CDR3 length: 15
D gene: NA
V gene: TRBV6-6
clone size: NA
CDR3 protein: CASSFSGGGQETQYF
CDR3 DNA: TGTGCCAGCAGTTTTAGCGGAGGGGGCCAAGAGACCCAGTACTTC

J gene: TRBJ2-2
CDR3 length: 17
D gene: NA
V gene: TRBV9
clone size: NA
CDR3 protein: CASSQGGLREQTGELFF
CDR3 DNA: TGTGCCAGCAGCCAAGGGGGACTCCGAGAACAAACCGGGGAGCTGTTTTTT

J gene: TRBJ1-4
CDR3 length: 13
D gene: NA
V gene: TRBV28
clone size: NA
CDR3 protein: CASSFQGEEKLFF
CDR3 DNA: TGTGCCAGCAGTTTCCAAGGGGAGGAAAAACTGTTTTTT

J gene: TRBJ1-2
CDR3 length: 13
D gene: NA
V gene: TRBV6-5
clone size: once
CDR3 protein: CASSRKGGYGYTF
CDR3 DNA: TGTGCCAGCAGTCGAAAGGGGGGCTATGGCTACACCTTC

J gene: TRBJ2-3
CDR3 length: 15
D gene: TRBD1
V gene: TRBV4-2
clone size: NA
CDR3 protein: CASSPEGQGADTQYF
CDR3 DNA: TGTGCCAGCAGCCCCGAGGGACAGGGCGCAGATACGCAGTATTTT

J gene: TRBJ1-2
CDR3 length: 13
D gene: NA
V gene: TRBV27
clone size: few
CDR3 protein: CASSLKQGHGYTF
CDR3 DNA: TGTGCCAGCAGTTTAAAACAGGGTCATGGCTACACCTTC

J gene: TRBJ1-4
CDR3 length: 13
D gene: NA
V gene: TRBV6-5
clone size: NA
CDR3 protein: CASSNGVNEKLFF
CDR3 DNA: TGTGCCAGCAGTAACGGGGTTAATGAAAAACTGTTTTTT

J gene: TRBJ1-6
CDR3 length: 16
D gene: NA
V gene: TRBV4-3
clone size: once
CDR3 protein: CASSQDGGDRNSPLHF
CDR3 DNA: TGCGCCAGCAGCCAAGATGGTGGGGACCGTAATTCACCCCTCCACTTT

J gene: TRBJ1-1
CDR3 length: 13
D gene: NA
V gene: TRBV18
clone size: many
CDR3 protein: CASSSDVGTEAFF
CDR3 DNA: TGTGCCAGCTCGTCGGATGTTGGAACTGAAGCTTTCTTT

J gene: TRBJ2-2
CDR3 length: 16
D gene: NA
V gene: TRBV2
clone size: few
CDR3 protein: CASSDGLRANTGELFF
CDR3 DNA: TGTGCCAGCAGTGATGGCCTAAGGGCGAACACCGGGGAGCTGTTTTTT

J gene: TRBJ2-5
CDR3 length: 13
D gene: TRBD1
V gene: TRBV6-5
clone size: NA
CDR3 protein: CASSSGQGGTQYF
CDR3 DNA: TGTGCCAGCAGTTCCGGACAGGGAGGGACCCAGTACTTC

J gene: TRBJ2-2
CDR3 length: 13
D gene: NA
V gene: TRBV7-2
clone size: NA
CDR3 protein: CASSLGGSGELFF
CDR3 DNA: TGTGCCAGCAGCCTAGGAGGGAGCGGGGAGCTGTTTTTT

J gene: TRBJ1-4
CDR3 length: 14
D gene: NA
V gene: TRBV5-1
clone size: once
CDR3 protein: CASSLTAENEKLFF
CDR3 DNA: TGCGCCAGCAGCTTGACAGCTGAAAATGAAAAACTGTTTTTT

J gene: TRBJ1-1
CDR3 length: 12
D gene: NA
V gene: TRBV30
clone size: few
CDR3 protein: CAWSVLGTEAFF
CDR3 DNA: TGTGCCTGGAGTGTACTAGGGACTGAAGCTTTCTTT

J gene: TRBJ2-7
CDR3 length: 15
D gene: TRBD2
V gene: TRBV9
clone size: NA
CDR3 protein: CASSPVSGSFYEQYF
CDR3 DNA: TGTGCCAGCAGCCCAGTTAGCGGGAGTTTCTACGAGCAGTACTTC

J gene: TRBJ2-7
CDR3 length: 13
D gene: NA
V gene: TRBV7-2
clone size: once
CDR3 protein: CASSFPSSYEQYF
CDR3 DNA: TGTGCCAGCAGCTTTCCTAGCTCCTACGAGCAGTACTTC

J gene: TRBJ2-7
CDR3 length: 15
D gene: TRBD1
V gene: TRBV18
clone size: NA
CDR3 protein: CASSAPGQGSHEQYF
CDR3 DNA: TGTGCCAGCTCAGCACCGGGACAGGGCTCCCACGAGCAGTACTTC

J gene: TRBJ2-1
CDR3 length: 20
D gene: TRBD2
V gene: TRBV5-1
clone size: NA
CDR3 protein: CASSKKVPAGGSPSYNEQFF
CDR3 DNA: TGCGCCAGCAGCAAGAAGGTCCCAGCGGGGGGGTCACCCTCCTACAATGAGCAGTTCTTC

J gene: TRBJ2-3
CDR3 length: 18
D gene: TRBD2
V gene: TRBV4-1
clone size: NA
CDR3 protein: CASSQGPGLGDGTDTQYF
CDR3 DNA: TGCGCCAGCAGCCAGGGTCCGGGACTAGGAGATGGCACAGATACGCAGTATTTT

J gene: TRBJ1-3
CDR3 length: 17
D gene: NA
V gene: TRBV7-6
clone size: NA
CDR3 protein: CASSLDRGPSSGNTIYF
CDR3 DNA: TGTGCCAGCAGCTTAGACCGGGGGCCGAGCTCTGGAAACACCATATATTTT

J gene: TRBJ1-5
CDR3 length: 13
D gene: TRBD1
V gene: TRBV30
clone size: NA
CDR3 protein: CAWGTGGDQPQHF
CDR3 DNA: TGTGCCTGGGGAACAGGGGGGGATCAGCCCCAGCATTTT

J gene: TRBJ1-1
CDR3 length: 15
D gene: NA
V gene: TRBV18
clone size: few
CDR3 protein: CASSPPTHGLTEAFF
CDR3 DNA: TGTGCCAGCTCACCACCGACACACGGTCTAACTGAAGCTTTCTTT

J gene: TRBJ2-7
CDR3 length: 14
D gene: TRBD1
V gene: TRBV28
clone size: NA
CDR3 protein: CASGRDRGTYEQYF
CDR3 DNA: TGTGCCAGCGGTCGAGACAGGGGAACCTACGAGCAGTACTTC